Sequencing of this T cell receptor (beta chain) was carried out in a study of blood T cell repertoires in COVID-19. CDR3 length equals 14 residues. Germline V gene sequence: CDR1 SGHTA, CDR2 FQGNSA. After removal of 1 base from V and 10 bases from J, the junction contained 7 bases not matched to a gene. Some clones are missing from TCRdb's copy, which holds only in-frame ones; the method was immunoSEQ multiplex PCR. The sample has approximately 240,000 clones, around 81% seen once. The TCR comes from a woman in her sixties with active or convalescent COVID-19. Source material: peripheral blood. The rearrangement uses TRBV7-2 and TRBJ2-1; 7 bases map to TRBD2. CDR3 DNA: TGTGCCAGCAGCTTAGGAGGCGGGGGTAAAGAGCAGTTCTTC. Translation: CASSLGGGGKEQFF.